What follows are 11 T cell receptor beta chains derived from one specimen sequenced in a study of blood T cells in healthy people across ages (dated by TCRdb to the mid-2010s). Receptor libraries were prepared by 5' RACE. These reads were obtained on an Illumina HiSeq 2500. The second PCR ran for about 7 to 11 cycles and used a J-beta primer mix along with a sample-barcoded 5' primer. TCRdb trimmed public reads at Q25 via fastp, called clones via MiXCR and kept in-frame beta chains. Identical CDR3 proteins give one entry, which carries the most common genes and DNA. For this sample the table gives around 850,000 distinct CDR3 sequences, of which 36% were detected only once. The leading ten clones occupy 10% to 15% of the sample. Sequenced: blood. The receptors here all came from a man aged 18 to 30 in good health.

This clonotype showed up just a few times. This rearrangement joins TRBV25-1 to TRBJ1-1, with D unclear. There are 15 residues in the CDR3. V was trimmed by 1 base and J by 0 bases, leaving 9 bases between them. Germline V gene data show CDR1 as MGHDK and CDR2 as SYGVNS. The CDR3 DNA sequence: TGTGCCAGCAGTGAATTTCGAGGGTTGAACACTGAAGCTTTCTTT. Protein product: CASSEFRGLNTEAFF.

This sequence joins TRBV3-1 and TRBJ2-7, with TRBD1 matching over 7 bases. The CDR3 runs to 16 residues. CDR1 is LGHDT, CDR2 YNNKEL, per germline (reference sequence). The V gene end was trimmed by 1 base and the J gene end by 1 base; junction bases not matched to a gene: 7. The chain's CDR3 is CASSQARGPSSYEQYF. CDR3 in DNA: TGTGCCAGCAGCCAAGCTAGGGGGCCTTCGTCCTACGAGCAGTACTTC.

Only one count was recorded for this clonotype. Compared with germline, one end of the junction differs, possibly owing to a read error. The chain carries TRBV6-5 and TRBJ2-1; no clear D gene. The CDR3 extends over 14 amino acids. Germline V gives CDR1 MNHEY, CDR2 SVGAGI. CDR3 in DNA: TGTGCCGGCAGTTACTCGAGTACCTGGAATGAGCAGTTCTTC. Translation: CAGSYSSTWNEQFF.

The chain has TRBV3-1 and TRBJ1-6; 7 bases agree with TRBD1. The CDR3 covers 15 residues. Looked up from germline, CDR1 is LGHDT and CDR2 is YNNKEL (reference sequence). Unmatched junction bases numbered 3, after V lost 2 bases and J lost 5 bases. The CDR3 sequence: CASSQRGQDNSPLHF. The CDR3 DNA reads TGTGCCAGCAGCCAAAGGGGGCAGGATAATTCACCCCTCCACTTT.

This clonotype was observed a handful of times. This chain connects TRBV9 to TRBJ2-7, with 9 nucleotides matching TRBD1. Germline V gene sequence: CDR1 SGDLS, CDR2 YYNGEE. The CDR3 length is 15 residues. With 3 bases clipped from V and 7 bases from J, the junction kept 11 bases outside the gene matches. The CDR3 reads CASSAGQGVYNEQYF. The DNA for the CDR3 is TGTGCCAGCAGCGCGGGACAGGGAGTATACAATGAGCAGTACTTC.

V gene TRBV6-5 combines with J gene TRBJ1-3; tentative D call: TRBD1 (5 bases). The CDR3 runs 14 residues. Germline assignment: CDR1 MNHEY and CDR2 SVGAGI. V was shortened by 2 bases and J by 9 bases, with 14 bases between the two germline ends. The CDR3: CASSYGSSGFTIYF. DNA for the CDR3: TGTGCCAGCAGTTACGGGTCGTCAGGGTTCACCATATATTTT.

This clonotype was detected ten times or more. The genes are TRBV20-1 and TRBJ2-1; no reliable D call. Germline V gives CDR1 DFQATT, CDR2 SNEGSKA (reference sequence). V lost 1 base, J lost 9 bases, and 13 bases lay in between. This CDR3 region has 13 residues. CDR3 nucleotides: TGCAGTGCTAGAGGAGGTTCTTTCGGTGAGCAGTTCTTC. It encodes CSARGGSFGEQFF.

This clonotype has at least ten counts. The chain combines TRBV4-2 with TRBJ2-3; TRBD2 agrees at 12 bases. Unmatched junction bases numbered 2, after V lost 6 bases and J lost 4 bases. Germline V lookup: CDR1 LGHNA, CDR2 YNFKEQ. There are 14 residues in the CDR3. The CDR3 DNA follows: TGTGCCAGCAGGCTAGCGGGGGGGGCAGATACGCAGTATTTT. Its protein is CASRLAGGADTQYF.

Notes on this clonotype: A much larger clone sits a single nucleotide away, making a read error possible. The V call is TRBV20-1, the J call TRBJ1-6; TRBD1 is a possible D gene (5 bases). CDR3 size: 14 residues. Germline CDR1 is DFQATT and CDR2 is SNEGSKA (reference sequence). CDR3 coding DNA: TGCAGTGCTTTCAGGGAATTCGATAATTCACCCCCCCACTTT. It yields the protein CSAFREFDNSPPHF.

The rearrangement joins TRBV20-1 to TRBJ1-5; TRBD1 is a possible D gene (5 bases). The CDR3 spans 13 residues. CDR1 is DFQATT, CDR2 SNEGSKA, per germline (reference sequence). V lost 5 bases and J lost 1, with 9 bases in between. CDR3 sequence: CSAPGRSNQPQHF. DNA of the CDR3: TGCAGTGCTCCGGGGCGAAGCAATCAGCCCCAGCATTTT.

The rearrangement uses TRBV5-1 and TRBJ2-3; D call uncertain. Germline CDR1 and CDR2: SGHRS and YFSETQ. This CDR3 is built from 16 residues. Trimming shortened V by 0 bases and J by 1 base, and 12 bases separated the two germline ends. CDR3 bases: TGCGCCAGCAGCTTGGCTCCCCTCGTTGGCACAGATACGCAGTATTTT. This sequence encodes CASSLAPLVGTDTQYF.